Below, one TCR beta chain is given with its context. The antigen is unknown. Patients were excluded because of uncontrolled infection, other autoimmune disease, pregnancy or lactation. RNA transcripts provided the source from which TCR beta CDR3 regions were amplified. First-round RT-PCR with HTBI primers amplified the TCR CDR3 region. TCRdb analysed the multiplex PCR reads with MiXCR anew, one entry per CDR3 protein. The sample shows 450,000 to 700,000 distinct CDR3 sequences, roughly 50% of them seen only once. The data were taken from a study of T cells in Graves' hyperthyroidism and ophthalmopathy. Broader study findings: Blood also carried most thyroid clonotypes expanded above 0.001. The authors' 13 V-J model separated ophthalmopathy from stable hyperthyroidism. Ophthalmopathy was identified by the model a median 6.5 months ahead of onset.

The V and J ends lost 5 bases and 3 bases, in that order; junction bases with no gene match: 14. CDR3 length equals 18 residues. CDR1 and CDR2 from the germline V gene are SGHTA and FQGTGA. The specimen sequenced was peripheral blood or thyroid tissue (not recorded which). V usage is TRBV7-3 and J usage is TRBJ2-2; 8 bases are shared with TRBD2. The clonotype comes from an adult woman with Graves' disease, either hyperthyroidism or ophthalmopathy (not recorded which). The CDR3 spells CASSVGTSGDSYTGELFF. The CDR3 bases are TGTGCCAGCAGCGTTGGAACTAGCGGAGATAGCTACACCGGGGAGCTGTTTTTT.